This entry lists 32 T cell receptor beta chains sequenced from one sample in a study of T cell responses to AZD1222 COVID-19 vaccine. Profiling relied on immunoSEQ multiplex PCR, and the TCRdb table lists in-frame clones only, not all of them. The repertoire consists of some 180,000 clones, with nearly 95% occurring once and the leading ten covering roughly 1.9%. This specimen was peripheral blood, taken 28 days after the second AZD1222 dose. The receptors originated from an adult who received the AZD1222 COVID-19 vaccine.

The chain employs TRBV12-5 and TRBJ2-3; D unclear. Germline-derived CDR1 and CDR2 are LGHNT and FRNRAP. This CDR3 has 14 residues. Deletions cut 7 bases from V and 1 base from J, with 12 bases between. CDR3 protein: CASATAVGTDTQYF. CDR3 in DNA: TGTGCTAGTGCTACCGCGGTGGGCACAGATACGCAGTATTTT. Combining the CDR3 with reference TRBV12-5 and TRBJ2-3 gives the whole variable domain DARVTQTPRHKVTEMGQEVTMRCQPILGHNTVFWYRQTMMQGLELLAYFRNRAPLDDSGMPKDRFSAEMPDATLATLKIQPSEPRDSAVYFCASATAVGTDTQYFGPGTRLTVL.

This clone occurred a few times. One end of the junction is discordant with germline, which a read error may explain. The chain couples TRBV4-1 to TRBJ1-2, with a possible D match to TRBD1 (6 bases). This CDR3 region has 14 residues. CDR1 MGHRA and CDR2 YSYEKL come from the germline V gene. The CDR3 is CASSLTRTDPWRIF. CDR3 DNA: TGCGCCAGCAGCCTGACAAGGACAGACCCTTGGAGAATCTTC.

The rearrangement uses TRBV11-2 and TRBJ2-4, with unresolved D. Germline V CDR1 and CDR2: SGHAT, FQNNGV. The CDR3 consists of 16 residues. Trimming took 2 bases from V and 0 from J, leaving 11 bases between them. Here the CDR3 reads CASSLSRAGAKNIQYF. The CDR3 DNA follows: TGTGCCAGCAGCTTATCTAGGGCCGGAGCCAAAAACATTCAGTACTTC.

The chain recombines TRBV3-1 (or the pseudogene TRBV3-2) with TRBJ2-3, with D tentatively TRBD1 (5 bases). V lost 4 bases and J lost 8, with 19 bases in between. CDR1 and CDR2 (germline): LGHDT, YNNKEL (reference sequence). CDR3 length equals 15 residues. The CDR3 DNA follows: TGTGCCAGCAGCCTCCAGGGCCCGGGTCTGGTTACGCAGTATTTT. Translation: CASSLQGPGLVTQYF.

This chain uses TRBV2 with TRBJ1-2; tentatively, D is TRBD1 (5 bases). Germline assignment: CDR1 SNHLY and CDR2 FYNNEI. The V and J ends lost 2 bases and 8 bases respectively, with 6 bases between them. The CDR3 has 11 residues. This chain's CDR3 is CASSERGGYTF. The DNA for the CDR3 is TGTGCCAGCAGTGAAAGGGGCGGCTACACCTTC.

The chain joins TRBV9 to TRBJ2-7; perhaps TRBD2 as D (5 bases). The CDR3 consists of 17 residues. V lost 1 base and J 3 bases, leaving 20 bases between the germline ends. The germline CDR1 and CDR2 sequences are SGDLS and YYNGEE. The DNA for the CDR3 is TGTGCCAGCAGCGTATCTTCTTCCCGAACTAGGGACTACGAGCAGTACTTC. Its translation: CASSVSSSRTRDYEQYF.

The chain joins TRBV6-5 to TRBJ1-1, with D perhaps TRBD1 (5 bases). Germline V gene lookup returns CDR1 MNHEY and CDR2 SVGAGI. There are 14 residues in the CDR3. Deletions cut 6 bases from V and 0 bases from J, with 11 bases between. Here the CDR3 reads CASRRTLMNTEAFF. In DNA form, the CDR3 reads TGTGCCAGCAGACGGACACTGATGAACACTGAAGCTTTCTTT.

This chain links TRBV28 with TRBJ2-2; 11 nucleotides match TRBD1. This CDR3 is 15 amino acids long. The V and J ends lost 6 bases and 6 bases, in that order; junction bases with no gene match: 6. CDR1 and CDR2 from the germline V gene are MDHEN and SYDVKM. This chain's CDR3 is CASSLGGQGAGELFF. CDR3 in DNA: TGTGCCAGCAGCCTTGGGGGACAGGGGGCCGGGGAGCTGTTTTTT.

This CDR3 reads CASSELAGGVYEQYF. In DNA, the CDR3 is TGTGCCAGCAGTGAATTAGCGGGCGGGGTCTACGAGCAGTACTTC. The chain recombines TRBV25-1 with TRBJ2-7; 7 nucleotides agree with TRBD2. The V and J ends lost 1 base and 3 bases, in that order; junction bases with no gene match: 6. Germline values: CDR1 MGHDK, CDR2 SYGVNS. This CDR3 has 15 residues.

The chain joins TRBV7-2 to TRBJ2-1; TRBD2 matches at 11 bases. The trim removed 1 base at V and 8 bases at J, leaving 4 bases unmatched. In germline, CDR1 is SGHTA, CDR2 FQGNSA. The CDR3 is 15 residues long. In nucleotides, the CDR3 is TGTGCCAGCAGCTTAGATAGCGGGGGGGCCGATGAGCAGTTCTTC. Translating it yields CASSLDSGGADEQFF.

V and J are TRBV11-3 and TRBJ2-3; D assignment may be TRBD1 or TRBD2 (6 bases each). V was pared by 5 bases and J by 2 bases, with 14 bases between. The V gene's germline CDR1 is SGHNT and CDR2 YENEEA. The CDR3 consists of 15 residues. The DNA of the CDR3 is TGTGCCAGCAGCGCGACGGGGGCGCCCACAGATACGCAGTATTTT. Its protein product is CASSATGAPTDTQYF.

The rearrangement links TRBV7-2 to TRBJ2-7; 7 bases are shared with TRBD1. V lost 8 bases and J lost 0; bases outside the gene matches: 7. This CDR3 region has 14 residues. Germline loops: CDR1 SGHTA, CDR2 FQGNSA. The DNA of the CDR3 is TGTGCCAGCCAGGAGGCAGGGGGCTCCTACGAGCAGTACTTC. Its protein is CASQEAGGSYEQYF. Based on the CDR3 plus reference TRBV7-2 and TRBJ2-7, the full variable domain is GAGVSQSPSNKVTEKGKDVELRCDPISGHTALYWYRQSLGQGLEFLIYFQGNSAPDKSGLPSDRFSAERTGGSVSTLTIQRTQQEDSAVYLCASQEAGGSYEQYFGPGTRLTVT.

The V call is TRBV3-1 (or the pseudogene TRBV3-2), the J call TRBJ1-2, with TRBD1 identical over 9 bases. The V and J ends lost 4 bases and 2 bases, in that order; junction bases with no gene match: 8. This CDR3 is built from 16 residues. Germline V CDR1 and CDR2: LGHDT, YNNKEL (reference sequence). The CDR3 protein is CASSPSHRGRNYGYTF. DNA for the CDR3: TGTGCCAGCAGCCCCTCCCACAGGGGGCGAAACTATGGCTACACCTTC.

In nucleotides, the CDR3 is TGTGCCAGCAAGGGGGACCAAGAGACCCAGTACTTC. This sequence encodes CASKGDQETQYF. This rearrangement joins TRBV9 to TRBJ2-5, with a possible D match to TRBD1 (6 bases). Germline V CDR1 and CDR2: SGDLS, YYNGEE. This CDR3 has 12 residues. Deletions cut 6 bases from V and 0 bases from J, with 6 bases between.

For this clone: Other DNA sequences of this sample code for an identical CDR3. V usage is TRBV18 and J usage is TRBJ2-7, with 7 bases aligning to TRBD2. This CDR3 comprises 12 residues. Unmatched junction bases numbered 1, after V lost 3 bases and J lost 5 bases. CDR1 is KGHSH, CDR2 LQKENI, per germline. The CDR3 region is CASSPGGNEQYF. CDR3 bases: TGTGCCAGCTCACCGGGAGGGAACGAGCAGTACTTC.

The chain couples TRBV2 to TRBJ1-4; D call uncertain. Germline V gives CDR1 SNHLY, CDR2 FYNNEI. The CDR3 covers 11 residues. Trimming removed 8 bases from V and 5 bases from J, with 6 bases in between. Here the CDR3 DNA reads TGTGCCAGCGAAAAAAATGAAAAACTGTTTTTT. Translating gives CASEKNEKLFF. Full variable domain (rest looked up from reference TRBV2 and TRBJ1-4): EPEVTQTPSHQVTQMGQEVILRCVPISNHLYFYWYRQILGQKVEFLVSFYNNEISEKSEIFDDQFSVERPDGSNFTLKIRSTKLEDSAMYFCASEKNEKLFFGSGTQLSVL.

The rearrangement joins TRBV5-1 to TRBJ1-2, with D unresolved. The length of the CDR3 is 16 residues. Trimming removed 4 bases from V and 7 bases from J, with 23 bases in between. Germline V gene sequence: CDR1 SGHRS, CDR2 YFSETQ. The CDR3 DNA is TGCGCCAGCAGCAGACCGGACGGCCCCCTCAATCCTGGCTACACCTTC. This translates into CASSRPDGPLNPGYTF.

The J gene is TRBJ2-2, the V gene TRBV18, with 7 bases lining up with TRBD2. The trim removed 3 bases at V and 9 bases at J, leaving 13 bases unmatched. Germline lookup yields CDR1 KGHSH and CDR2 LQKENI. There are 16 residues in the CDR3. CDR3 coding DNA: TGTGCCAGCTCACCTGGGACCGGGAGGTTAAGAAGGGAGCTGTTTTTT. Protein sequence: CASSPGTGRLRRELFF.

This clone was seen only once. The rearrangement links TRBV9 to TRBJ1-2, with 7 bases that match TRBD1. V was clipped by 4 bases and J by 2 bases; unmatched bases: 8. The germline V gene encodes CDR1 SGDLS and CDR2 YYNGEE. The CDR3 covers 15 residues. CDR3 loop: CASSPWTGLNYGYTF. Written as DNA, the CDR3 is TGTGCCAGCAGCCCATGGACAGGTCTGAACTATGGCTACACCTTC. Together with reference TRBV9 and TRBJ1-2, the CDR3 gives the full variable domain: DSGVTQTPKHLITATGQRVTLRCSPRSGDLSVYWYQQSLDQGLQFLIQYYNGEERAKGNILERFSAQQFPDLHSELNLSSLELGDSALYFCASSPWTGLNYGYTFGSGTRLTVV.

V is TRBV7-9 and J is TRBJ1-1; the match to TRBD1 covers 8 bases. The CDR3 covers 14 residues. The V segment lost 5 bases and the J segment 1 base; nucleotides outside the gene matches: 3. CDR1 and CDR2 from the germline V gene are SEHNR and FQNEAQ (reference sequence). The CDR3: CASSPGQGNTEAFF. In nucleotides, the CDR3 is TGTGCCAGCAGCCCCGGACAGGGGAACACTGAAGCTTTCTTT.

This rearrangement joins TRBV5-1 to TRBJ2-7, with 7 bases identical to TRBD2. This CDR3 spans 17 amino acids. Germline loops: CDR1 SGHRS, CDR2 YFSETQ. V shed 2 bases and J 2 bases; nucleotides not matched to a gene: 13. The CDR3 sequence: CASSFPGEGGPAYEQYF. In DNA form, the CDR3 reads TGCGCCAGCAGCTTCCCCGGGGAGGGAGGTCCGGCCTACGAGCAGTACTTC.

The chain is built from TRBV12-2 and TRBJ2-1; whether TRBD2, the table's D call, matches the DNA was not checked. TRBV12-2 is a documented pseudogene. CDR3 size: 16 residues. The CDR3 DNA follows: TGTGCAAGTCGCCTTAGCGTCCCGAGGACCTACAATGAGCAGTTCTTC. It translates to CASRLSVPRTYNEQFF.

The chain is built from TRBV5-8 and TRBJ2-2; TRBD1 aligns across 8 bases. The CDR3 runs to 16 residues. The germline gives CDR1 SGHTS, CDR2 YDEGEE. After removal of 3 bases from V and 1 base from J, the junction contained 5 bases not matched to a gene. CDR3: CASSSPDRGNTGELFF. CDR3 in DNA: TGTGCCAGCAGCTCTCCCGACAGGGGGAACACCGGGGAGCTGTTTTTT.

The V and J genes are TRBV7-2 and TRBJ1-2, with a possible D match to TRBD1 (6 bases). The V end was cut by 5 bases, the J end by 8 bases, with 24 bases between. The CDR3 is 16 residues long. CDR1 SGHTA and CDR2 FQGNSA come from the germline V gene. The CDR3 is CASSPRVGGAPDGYTF. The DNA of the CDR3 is TGTGCCAGCAGCCCTAGGGTCGGGGGGGCGCCAGACGGCTACACCTTC.

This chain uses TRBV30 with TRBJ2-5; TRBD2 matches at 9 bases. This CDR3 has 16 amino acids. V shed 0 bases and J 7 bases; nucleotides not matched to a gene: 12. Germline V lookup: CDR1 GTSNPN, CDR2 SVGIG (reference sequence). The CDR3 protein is CAWSVGASGGLRTQYF. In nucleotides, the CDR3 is TGTGCCTGGAGTGTAGGGGCGAGCGGGGGGCTACGGACCCAGTACTTC.

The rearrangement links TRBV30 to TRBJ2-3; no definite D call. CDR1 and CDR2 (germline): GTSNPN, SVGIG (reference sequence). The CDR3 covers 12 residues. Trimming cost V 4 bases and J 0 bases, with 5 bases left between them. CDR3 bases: TGTGCCTGGAAGAGTAGCACAGATACGCAGTATTTT. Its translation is CAWKSSTDTQYF.

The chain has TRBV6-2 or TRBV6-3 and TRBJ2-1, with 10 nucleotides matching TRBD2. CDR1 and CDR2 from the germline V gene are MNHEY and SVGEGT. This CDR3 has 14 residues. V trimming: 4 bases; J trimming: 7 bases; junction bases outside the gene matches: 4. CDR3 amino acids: CASSLAGGANEQFF. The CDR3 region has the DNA TGTGCCAGCAGTTTAGCGGGGGGAGCAAATGAGCAGTTCTTC.

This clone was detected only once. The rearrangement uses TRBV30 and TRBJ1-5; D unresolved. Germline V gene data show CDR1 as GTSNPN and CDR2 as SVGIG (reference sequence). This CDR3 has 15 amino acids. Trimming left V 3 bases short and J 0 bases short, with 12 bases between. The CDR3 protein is CAWSISDYSNQPQHF. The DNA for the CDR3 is TGTGCCTGGAGCATCAGTGATTATAGCAATCAGCCCCAGCATTTT.

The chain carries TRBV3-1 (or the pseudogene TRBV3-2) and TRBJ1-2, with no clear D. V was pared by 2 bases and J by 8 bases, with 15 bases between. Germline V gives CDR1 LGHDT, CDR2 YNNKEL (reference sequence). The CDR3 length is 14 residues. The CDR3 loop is CASSQRSQIGGYTF. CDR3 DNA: TGTGCCAGCAGCCAAAGGAGTCAGATCGGGGGCTACACCTTC.

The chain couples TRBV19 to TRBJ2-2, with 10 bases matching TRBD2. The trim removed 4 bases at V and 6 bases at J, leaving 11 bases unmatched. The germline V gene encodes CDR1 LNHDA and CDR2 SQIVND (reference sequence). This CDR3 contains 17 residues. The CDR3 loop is CASSTVSGRKGAGELFF. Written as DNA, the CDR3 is TGTGCCAGTAGTACCGTTAGCGGGAGGAAAGGGGCCGGGGAGCTGTTTTTT.

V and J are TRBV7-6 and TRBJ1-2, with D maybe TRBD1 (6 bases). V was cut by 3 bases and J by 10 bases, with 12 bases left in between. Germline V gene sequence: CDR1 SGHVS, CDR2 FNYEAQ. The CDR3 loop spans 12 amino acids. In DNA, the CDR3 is TGTGCCAGCAGCTTCCTGGACAGTTCCTACACCTTC. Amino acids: CASSFLDSSYTF.

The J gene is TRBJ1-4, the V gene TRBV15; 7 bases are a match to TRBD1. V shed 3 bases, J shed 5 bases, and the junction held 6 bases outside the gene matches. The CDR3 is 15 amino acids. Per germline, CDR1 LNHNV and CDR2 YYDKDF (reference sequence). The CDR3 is CATSRPGQENEKLFF. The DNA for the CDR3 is TGTGCCACCAGCAGGCCCGGACAGGAGAATGAAAAACTGTTTTTT.